The rows below give T cell receptor beta chains drawn from one sample of a study of blood T cell repertoires in COVID-19. TCRdb keeps only in-frame clones here, not all; method: immunoSEQ multiplex PCR. The sample carries some 250,000 clones, approximately 84% recorded once. The sample consisted of peripheral blood. These receptors all stem from a woman in her twenties or thirties who had recovered from COVID-19. CDR3s include the opening cysteine and the closing phenylalanine or tryptophan. The D gene is left open where the match is weak. Some rows have no size entry. The others give once, few or many, or a class for an expanded clone.

V gene: TRBV5-5
D gene: TRBD1
J gene: TRBJ2-1
clone size: NA
CDR3 protein: CASSPRDRLFESSYNEQFF
CDR3 DNA: TGTGCCAGCAGCCCCCGGGACAGACTTTTTGAAAGCTCCTACAATGAGCAGTTCTTC

V gene: TRBV5-4
D gene: NA
J gene: TRBJ2-7
clone size: NA
CDR3 protein: CASSPGVSYEQYF
CDR3 DNA: TGTGCCAGCAGCCCCGGGGTATCCTACGAGCAGTACTTC

V gene: TRBV9
D gene: TRBD2
J gene: TRBJ2-3
clone size: NA
CDR3 protein: CASSVEGGRGDTQYF
CDR3 DNA: TGTGCCAGCAGCGTAGAGGGTGGGAGGGGAGATACGCAGTATTTT

V gene: TRBV7-2
D gene: NA
J gene: TRBJ2-7
clone size: few
CDR3 protein: CASSFVQLSEQYF
CDR3 DNA: TGTGCCAGCAGCTTCGTACAGCTAAGCGAGCAGTACTTC

V gene: TRBV13
D gene: TRBD2
J gene: TRBJ2-7
clone size: NA
CDR3 protein: CASSRWEGRGASYEQYF
CDR3 DNA: TGTGCCAGCAGCCGTTGGGAGGGGCGGGGCGCCTCCTACGAGCAGTACTTC

V gene: TRBV5-5
D gene: NA
J gene: TRBJ2-3
clone size: NA
CDR3 protein: CASSFYTSTDTQYF
CDR3 DNA: TGTGCCAGCAGCTTTTACACCAGCACAGATACGCAGTATTTT

V gene: TRBV2
D gene: NA
J gene: TRBJ1-2
clone size: NA
CDR3 protein: CASRVGDGYTF
CDR3 DNA: TGTGCCAGCAGGGTAGGGGATGGCTACACCTTC

V gene: TRBV12-5
D gene: TRBD2
J gene: TRBJ2-1
clone size: NA
CDR3 protein: CASATSGGYNEQFF
CDR3 DNA: TGTGCTAGTGCCACGAGCGGGGGCTACAATGAGCAGTTCTTC

V gene: TRBV9
D gene: NA
J gene: TRBJ1-3
clone size: NA
CDR3 protein: CASSVEGAGNTIYF
CDR3 DNA: TGTGCCAGCAGCGTTGAGGGGGCTGGAAACACCATATATTTT

V gene: TRBV6-5
D gene: NA
J gene: TRBJ2-5
clone size: NA
CDR3 protein: CASVGAQETQYF
CDR3 DNA: TGTGCCAGCGTAGGGGCCCAAGAGACCCAGTACTTC

V gene: TRBV5-1
D gene: NA
J gene: TRBJ2-7
clone size: NA
CDR3 protein: CASSSLQGNEQYF
CDR3 DNA: TGCGCCAGCAGCTCCTTACAGGGTAACGAGCAGTACTTC

V gene: TRBV4-1
D gene: TRBD2
J gene: TRBJ2-3
clone size: NA
CDR3 protein: CASSQLTSGGADTQYF
CDR3 DNA: TGCGCCAGCAGCCAATTGACTAGCGGGGGGGCAGATACGCAGTATTTT

V gene: TRBV4-1
D gene: TRBD1
J gene: TRBJ2-5
clone size: NA
CDR3 protein: CASSLGQGIQETQYF
CDR3 DNA: TGCGCCAGCAGCCTAGGACAGGGAATCCAAGAGACCCAGTACTTC

V gene: TRBV27
D gene: TRBD1
J gene: TRBJ2-7
clone size: NA
CDR3 protein: CASSFPTGGEQYF
CDR3 DNA: TGTGCCAGCAGTTTTCCTACAGGGGGCGAGCAGTACTTC

V gene: TRBV1
D gene: NA
J gene: TRBJ1-3
clone size: NA
CDR3 protein: CTSSQPINTIYF
CDR3 DNA: TGCACCAGCAGCCAACCAATTAACACCATATATTTT

V gene: TRBV5-1
D gene: TRBD1
J gene: TRBJ2-1
clone size: NA
CDR3 protein: CASSRDRGADEQFF
CDR3 DNA: TGCGCCAGCAGTCGGGACAGGGGAGCGGATGAGCAGTTCTTC

V gene: TRBV4-3
D gene: NA
J gene: TRBJ2-3
clone size: NA
CDR3 protein: CASSQESGVDTQYF
CDR3 DNA: TGCGCCAGCAGCCAAGAGTCCGGGGTCGATACGCAGTATTTT

V gene: TRBV5-1
D gene: TRBD1
J gene: TRBJ2-1
clone size: NA
CDR3 protein: CASSRDRDRAYNEQFF
CDR3 DNA: TGCGCCAGCAGTAGAGACCGGGACAGGGCCTACAATGAGCAGTTCTTC

V gene: TRBV5-5
D gene: NA
J gene: TRBJ1-6
clone size: NA
CDR3 protein: CASSLSGPNSPLHF
CDR3 DNA: TGTGCCAGCAGCTTGTCAGGGCCTAATTCACCCCTCCACTTT

V gene: TRBV7-2
D gene: NA
J gene: TRBJ2-7
clone size: NA
CDR3 protein: CASSLLRQTSYEQYF
CDR3 DNA: TGTGCCAGCAGCTTACTCAGACAGACCTCCTACGAGCAGTACTTC

V gene: TRBV6-5
D gene: NA
J gene: TRBJ2-2
clone size: NA
CDR3 protein: CASSYYNQLNTGELFF
CDR3 DNA: TGTGCCAGCAGTTACTATAATCAGTTGAACACCGGGGAGCTGTTTTTT

V gene: TRBV14
D gene: NA
J gene: TRBJ2-5
clone size: few
CDR3 protein: CASTDLRGGGEETQYF
CDR3 DNA: TGTGCCAGCACCGATCTAAGAGGGGGAGGGGAGGAGACCCAGTACTTC

V gene: TRBV5-6
D gene: TRBD1
J gene: TRBJ2-7
clone size: NA
CDR3 protein: CASSLAGQDYEQYF
CDR3 DNA: TGTGCCAGCAGCTTGGCGGGACAGGACTACGAGCAGTACTTC

V gene: TRBV7-2
D gene: NA
J gene: TRBJ2-2
clone size: NA
CDR3 protein: CASSLGLGELFF
CDR3 DNA: TGTGCCAGCAGCTTAGGGCTCGGGGAGCTGTTTTTT

V gene: TRBV3-1/TRBV3-2
D gene: NA
J gene: TRBJ2-3
clone size: few
CDR3 protein: CASSRDPSTDTQYF
CDR3 DNA: TGTGCCAGCAGCCGAGACCCTAGCACAGATACGCAGTATTTT

V gene: TRBV25-1
D gene: NA
J gene: TRBJ2-3
clone size: NA
CDR3 protein: CASSEFRGATDTQYF
CDR3 DNA: TGTGCCAGCAGTGAATTTCGGGGGGCGACAGATACGCAGTATTTT

V gene: TRBV4-1
D gene: NA
J gene: TRBJ1-2
clone size: NA
CDR3 protein: CASSQSREGTYTF
CDR3 DNA: TGCGCCAGCAGCCAATCTAGGGAGGGGACCTACACCTTC

V gene: TRBV5-1
D gene: NA
J gene: TRBJ1-1
clone size: NA
CDR3 protein: CASSLGGGDNEAFF
CDR3 DNA: TGCGCCAGCAGCTTGGGAGGGGGAGATAATGAAGCTTTCTTT

V gene: TRBV5-1
D gene: NA
J gene: TRBJ1-4
clone size: NA
CDR3 protein: CASSLGTANEKLFF
CDR3 DNA: TGCGCCAGCAGCCTAGGGACTGCAAATGAAAAACTGTTTTTT